This TCR beta chain was recorded in a study of cytomegalovirus exposure and HLA in healthy donors. Primers included in the PCR were 60 Vbeta and 13 Jbeta primers. Profiling relied on immunoSEQ multiplex PCR, and the TCRdb table lists in-frame clones only, not all of them. The sample holds 120,000 to 150,000 clones, approximately 77% seen once. Looked up from germline, CDR1 is LNHDA and CDR2 is SQIVND (reference sequence). V lost 5 bases, J lost 8 bases, and 10 bases stayed unmatched. This CDR3 has 15 amino acids. Sequenced material: PBMCs. This clonotype originated in a woman between 45 and 60 years old in good health and CMV-seronegative. This chain connects TRBV19 to TRBJ1-4; 8 nucleotides line up with TRBD1. The CDR3 loop reads CASSPVRGLREKLFF. The DNA of the CDR3 is TGTGCCAGTAGTCCCGTCAGGGGGCTAAGGGAAAAACTGTTTTTT.